This T cell receptor beta chain is from a study of graft-versus-host responses after intestinal transplantation. Clones were read by immunoSEQ multiplex PCR, and TCRdb kept only the in-frame ones, dropping some. The sample contains roughly 56,000 clones, around 91% of which appear only once. V lost 5 bases to trimming and J lost 3 bases, with 26 bases between them. This CDR3 spans 18 amino acids. The V gene's germline CDR1 is SGHAT and CDR2 FQNNGV. This chain uses TRBV11-2 with TRBJ2-7; D tentatively reads TRBD1 or TRBD2 (5 bases each). This specimen was PBMCs, taken almost 120 days after intestinal transplantation. This sequence originates from a human patient who received an intestinal transplant, so some T cells may come from the graft donor. The CDR3 protein is CASSRWTKSRGQFYEQYF. CDR3 nucleotide sequence: TGTGCCAGCAGCCGATGGACCAAAAGCCGGGGCCAATTCTACGAGCAGTACTTC.